Shown below are 32 T cell receptor beta chains from a single sample sequenced in a study of T cell repertoires in cytomegalovirus infection (dated by TCRdb to 2018 to 2020). For sequencing, an Illumina HiSeq 1500 was employed. The public reads were quality trimmed at Q25 with fastp and then assembled into clones with MiXCR by TCRdb, keeping productive beta chains. Every entry covers one CDR3 protein and lists the most common genes and DNA from its rows. Within this sample are about 140,000 distinct CDR3 sequences, with about 6.5% of them counted one time only. The top ten clones comprise around 17% of the sample. Sequenced: PBMCs. The receptors originated from a human donor in good health (CMV status not recorded). Some clones in this sample may be carry-over from other donors' samples.

CDR3 DNA sequence: TGTGCCAGCAGCTCGACAGACAGGGTGAACACTGAAGCTTTCTTT. It yields the protein CASSSTDRVNTEAFF. This sequence joins TRBV13 and TRBJ1-1, with 7 bases fitting TRBD1. The CDR3 loop spans 15 amino acids. The V and J ends lost 4 bases and 0 bases, in that order; junction bases with no gene match: 5. Germline CDR1 PRHDT, CDR2 FYEKMQ (reference sequence).

This clonotype was observed many times. This rearrangement joins TRBV12-3 or TRBV12-4 to TRBJ2-7, with unresolved D. Trimming pared 2 bases from V and 1 base from J, leaving 6 bases between. The CDR3 length is 13 residues. The CDR3 is CASSLWQSYEQYF. Written as DNA, the CDR3 is TGTGCCAGCAGTTTATGGCAGTCCTACGAGCAGTACTTC.

This clonotype occurred many times. The chain combines TRBV7-9 with TRBJ2-7; TRBD1 is a possible D gene (5 bases). This CDR3 has 16 amino acids. Between the trimmed V and J ends, which lost 1 base and 3 bases, there was a span of 16 bases. Germline CDR1 is SEHNR and CDR2 is FQNEAQ (reference sequence). CDR3 DNA: TGTGCCAGCAGCTTAGTGGGCCAGGGAAAGGGCTACGAGCAGTACTTC. Protein product: CASSLVGQGKGYEQYF.

This clonotype has at least ten counts. The V call is TRBV7-2, the J call TRBJ1-6; D unclear. Per the germline V gene, CDR1 is SGHTA and CDR2 is FQGNSA. The CDR3 length is 12 residues. The V and J ends lost 4 bases and 14 bases respectively, with 12 bases between them. CDR3: CASSSSGETLHF. The CDR3 nucleotides are TGTGCCAGCAGCTCGAGCGGGGAAACCCTCCACTTT.

V gene TRBV25-1 combines with J gene TRBJ2-1; D gene ambiguous. Deletions cut 0 bases from V and 7 bases from J, with 4 bases between. The CDR3 runs 12 residues. Germline CDR1 and CDR2: MGHDK and SYGVNS. The CDR3 here is CASSEYQNEQFF. The CDR3 DNA reads as TGTGCCAGCAGTGAATACCAGAATGAGCAGTTCTTC.

Ten or more counts support this clonotype. The chain links TRBV20-1 to TRBJ1-1; the match to TRBD1 covers 9 bases. Germline CDR1 DFQATT, CDR2 SNEGSKA (reference sequence). This CDR3 spans 16 amino acids. V shed 3 bases and J 0 bases; nucleotides not matched to a gene: 8. As DNA, the CDR3 is TGCAGTGCTAGCTTACAGGGGGCGGAGGTGAACACTGAAGCTTTCTTT. Translating gives CSASLQGAEVNTEAFF.

J is TRBJ1-4 and V is TRBV5-6; perhaps TRBD1 as D (5 bases). CDR3 length: 14 residues. The germline V gene encodes CDR1 SGHDT and CDR2 YYEEEE. Trimming removed 3 bases from V and 5 bases from J, with 11 bases in between. The CDR3 nucleotides are TGTGCCAGCAGCTCCGACAGAAAGAATGAAAAACTGTTTTTT. Protein product: CASSSDRKNEKLFF. The full variable domain, with the rest looked up from reference TRBV5-6 and TRBJ1-4, is DAGVTQSPTHLIKTRGQQVTLRCSPKSGHDTVSWYQQALGQGPQFIFQYYEEEERQRGNFPDRFSGHQFPNYSSELNVNALLLGDSALYLCASSSDRKNEKLFFGSGTQLSVL.

This clonotype came up many times. The V and J genes are TRBV20-1 and TRBJ1-5; D is uncertain. This CDR3 contains 12 residues. The germline V and J ends were trimmed by 5 bases and 6 bases, with 11 bases remaining between them. Germline lookup yields CDR1 DFQATT and CDR2 SNEGSKA (reference sequence). CDR3 loop: CSAGSWSQPQHF. CDR3 DNA sequence: TGCAGTGCTGGATCCTGGAGTCAGCCCCAGCATTTT.

This clonotype has a handful of counts. The genes are TRBV20-1 and TRBJ1-4; D is ambiguous. Per germline, CDR1 DFQATT and CDR2 SNEGSKA (reference sequence). The V and J ends lost 6 bases and 6 bases respectively, with 14 bases between them. The CDR3 extends over 13 amino acids. CDR3 nucleotides: TGCAGTGCCCCTCGGGTTTTGGATGAAAAACTGTTTTTT. It translates to CSAPRVLDEKLFF.

This clonotype was seen at least ten times. The rearrangement links TRBV7-3 to TRBJ2-1; 10 nucleotides align to TRBD2. There are 16 residues in the CDR3. Germline trimming cut 2 bases from V and 10 bases from J; bases unmatched to any gene: 11. Germline CDR1 and CDR2: SGHTA and FQGTGA. Here the CDR3 reads CASSLLAGGLISEQFF. The CDR3 bases are TGTGCCAGCAGCTTATTAGCGGGGGGCTTGATATCCGAGCAGTTCTTC.

This clonotype was seen repeatedly, ten times or more. This chain connects TRBV7-2 to TRBJ2-2, with D possibly TRBD1 on 6 matching bases. Trimming took off 0 bases at V and 6 bases at J, with 17 bases between the two ends. The CDR3 is made up of 17 amino acids. Germline lookup yields CDR1 SGHTA and CDR2 FQGNSA. For the CDR3, the DNA is TGTGCCAGCAGCTTAGCGGATGGGGGCGCGGGCCCCGGGGAGCTGTTTTTT. Translated, it gives CASSLADGGAGPGELFF.

The gene calls are TRBV5-5 and TRBJ2-3, with a possible D match to TRBD1 (6 bases). The germline V gene encodes CDR1 SGHKS and CDR2 YYEKEE (reference sequence). V lost 0 bases and J lost 3, with 17 bases in between. The CDR3 spans 17 residues. The CDR3 sequence: CASSLVQGTTGTDTQYF. The CDR3 bases are TGTGCCAGCAGCTTGGTGCAGGGGACCACTGGAACAGATACGCAGTATTTT.

This clonotype has at least ten counts. The rearrangement links TRBV7-2 to TRBJ1-3; D ambiguous. The germline gives CDR1 SGHTA, CDR2 FQGNSA. The CDR3 contains 13 residues. V lost 5 bases and J 2 bases, leaving 7 bases between the germline ends. CDR3 loop: CASSLLTGNTIYF. The DNA for the CDR3 is TGTGCCAGCAGCCTCCTCACTGGAAACACCATATATTTT.

This clonotype was seen repeatedly, ten times or more. This chain uses TRBV7-2 with TRBJ1-1, with 7 bases lining up with TRBD1. Unmatched junction bases numbered 5, after V lost 7 bases and J lost 0 bases. Germline V gene lookup returns CDR1 SGHTA and CDR2 FQGNSA. The CDR3 extends over 14 amino acids. The DNA of the CDR3 is TGTGCCAGCATCCCAACAGGGGTGAACACTGAAGCTTTCTTT. It is translated as CASIPTGVNTEAFF.

The chain links TRBV20-1 to TRBJ1-1, with D unresolved. The CDR3 extends over 8 amino acids. Germline assignment: CDR1 DFQATT and CDR2 SNEGSKA (reference sequence). The CDR3 loop is CVSPGAFF. CDR3 DNA: TGCGTTAGCCCTGGGGCTTTCTTT.

In this sample, this clonotype turned up many times. The rearrangement uses TRBV6-1 and TRBJ1-1, with 7 bases lining up with TRBD1. Germline V gene data show CDR1 as MNHNS and CDR2 as SASEGT. This CDR3 is 11 amino acids long. V gave up 6 bases and J gave up 8 bases; unmatched junction bases: 3. CDR3 sequence reads: CASSKDREAFF. The DNA for the CDR3 is TGTGCCAGCAGCAAGGACAGGGAAGCTTTCTTT.

This clonotype was found many times. The chain employs TRBV12-3 or TRBV12-4 and TRBJ1-4; TRBD1 agrees at 7 bases. The trim removed 6 bases at V and 7 bases at J, leaving 11 bases unmatched. The CDR3 runs 15 residues. The CDR3 sequence is CASSQQGQRGEKLFF. CDR3 sequence (DNA): TGTGCCAGCAGCCAACAGGGGCAACGCGGTGAAAAACTGTTTTTT.

This clonotype was recorded a few times. This chain connects TRBV10-3 to TRBJ2-2; D remains unclear. The CDR3 has 14 amino acids. V was clipped by 4 bases and J by 4 bases, with 10 bases between them. Germline V gene sequence: CDR1 ENHRY, CDR2 SYGVKD. The CDR3: CAISGTPVTGELFF. CDR3 coding DNA: TGTGCCATCAGTGGGACGCCCGTCACCGGGGAGCTGTTTTTT.

In its sample, this clonotype was seen many times. The J gene is TRBJ1-2, the V gene TRBV12-5; D is unclear. CDR3 size: 13 residues. V lost 4 bases and J 4 bases, leaving 10 bases between the germline ends. Looked up from germline, CDR1 is LGHNT and CDR2 is FRNRAP. The CDR3 spells CASGSRWTYGYTF. The CDR3 nucleotides read TGTGCTAGTGGTTCCCGGTGGACCTATGGCTACACCTTC.

This clonotype was seen more than once but under ten times. This rearrangement joins TRBV20-1 to TRBJ2-2, with D possibly matching TRBD1 (6 bases). Trimming took off 6 bases at V and 2 bases at J, with 16 bases between the two ends. Germline CDR1 is DFQATT and CDR2 is SNEGSKA (reference sequence). CDR3 length: 15 amino acids. The CDR3 DNA reads as TGCAGTGCCTGGAAGGGGACACCTAACACCGGGGAGCTGTTTTTT. Protein sequence: CSAWKGTPNTGELFF.

This clonotype was observed many times. V is TRBV7-2 and J is TRBJ2-3, with D perhaps TRBD1 or TRBD2 (5 bases each). V lost 2 bases and J lost 5, with 11 bases in between. Germline loops: CDR1 SGHTA, CDR2 FQGNSA. CDR3 length: 14 residues. The CDR3 is CASSLFGAGDTQYF. The CDR3 bases are TGTGCCAGCAGCTTATTCGGGGCGGGAGATACGCAGTATTTT.

This clonotype was counted many times. The chain links TRBV5-1 to TRBJ1-6; D is undetermined. The germline V and J ends were trimmed by 2 bases and 9 bases, with 12 bases remaining between them. This CDR3 comprises 14 residues. Germline assignment: CDR1 SGHRS and CDR2 YFSETQ. CDR3 in amino acids: CASSFAGWGSPLHF. DNA of the CDR3: TGCGCCAGCAGCTTCGCAGGTTGGGGTTCACCCCTCCACTTT. The full variable domain, with the rest looked up from reference TRBV5-1 and TRBJ1-6, is KAGVTQTPRYLIKTRGQQVTLSCSPISGHRSVSWYQQTPGQGLQFLFEYFSETQRNKGNFPGRFSGRQFSNSRSEMNVSTLELGDSALYLCASSFAGWGSPLHFGNGTRLTVT.

This clonotype showed up many times. The chain recombines TRBV7-2 with TRBJ2-5, with 10 bases matching TRBD2. This CDR3 has 15 amino acids. Germline CDR1 reads SGHTA; CDR2 reads FQGNSA. Trimming cost V 1 base and J 4 bases; bases outside gene matches: 3. The CDR3 DNA follows: TGTGCCAGCAGCTTAGATAGCGGGGGGCGAGAGACCCAGTACTTC. This codes for CASSLDSGGRETQYF.

The chain combines TRBV2 with TRBJ1-2; D unclear. This CDR3 region has 14 residues. CDR1 is SNHLY and CDR2 is FYNNEI in the germline V gene. Trimming cost V 4 bases and J 4 bases, with 13 bases left between them. The CDR3 DNA reads as TGTGCCAGCAGTGGAGTCCCAGGCTTCTATGGCTACACCTTC. Translating it yields CASSGVPGFYGYTF.

This chain connects TRBV7-3 to TRBJ1-1; D perhaps matches TRBD1 (5 bases). The germline V and J ends were trimmed by 5 bases and 1 base, with 11 bases remaining between them. CDR3 length: 14 residues. Germline CDR1 reads SGHTA; CDR2 reads FQGTGA. CDR3 DNA: TGTGCCAGCAGCCCCCAGGGCTCGAACACTGAAGCTTTCTTT. Its translation is CASSPQGSNTEAFF.

In the case of this clonotype: A much larger clone lies one base from this, so it may be a read error. The chain couples TRBV4-3 to TRBJ1-2; D gene ambiguous. In germline, CDR1 is LGHNA, CDR2 YSLEER. The CDR3 consists of 14 residues. CDR3 nucleotides: TGCGCCAGCAGCCGAGATTTTACGTCCTATGGCTACGCCTTC. Its protein is CASSRDFTSYGYAF.

The chain uses TRBV5-1 and TRBJ1-4; D remains ambiguous. Germline CDR1 reads SGHRS; CDR2 reads YFSETQ. V was pared by 4 bases and J by 4 bases, with 11 bases between. The CDR3 has 14 amino acids. CDR3 sequence (DNA): TGCGCCAGCAGCGTGGTGGACCTTAATGAAAAACTGTTTTTT. Its protein product is CASSVVDLNEKLFF.

A few counts support this clonotype. V is TRBV12-3 or TRBV12-4 and J is TRBJ2-7; D perhaps matches TRBD2 (5 bases). The CDR3 is made up of 12 amino acids. Between the trimmed V and J ends, which lost 6 bases and 6 bases, there was a span of 12 bases. CDR3 coding DNA: TGTGCCAGCAGCCGAACTAGGGCCGAGCAGTACTTC. Protein: CASSRTRAEQYF.

This clonotype was recorded at least ten times. This chain connects TRBV7-2 to TRBJ1-5; 7 bases are a match to TRBD1. The CDR3 consists of 15 residues. Germline V lookup: CDR1 SGHTA, CDR2 FQGNSA. J gave up 1 base and V 5 bases, and 5 bases lay outside the gene matches. CDR3 in DNA: TGTGCCAGCAGCGCGGGCAGGGGGAGCAATCAGCCCCAGCATTTT. It specifies CASSAGRGSNQPQHF. The full variable domain, completed using reference TRBV7-2 and TRBJ1-5, is GAGVSQSPSNKVTEKGKDVELRCDPISGHTALYWYRQSLGQGLEFLIYFQGNSAPDKSGLPSDRFSAERTGGSVSTLTIQRTQQEDSAVYLCASSAGRGSNQPQHFGDGTRLSIL.

This clonotype was seen many times. This sequence joins TRBV12-3 or TRBV12-4 and TRBJ2-2; D is uncertain. The length of the CDR3 is 13 residues. Deletions cut 7 bases from V and 2 bases from J, with 8 bases between. The CDR3 region is CASTPPNTGELFF. CDR3 DNA: TGTGCCAGCACCCCCCCCAACACCGGGGAGCTGTTTTTT.

This clonotype was seen at least ten times. J is TRBJ2-4 and V is TRBV20-1; D might be TRBD2 (7 bases). The ends were cut back, 0 bases at V and 7 bases at J, with 13 bases in the middle. Per germline, CDR1 DFQATT and CDR2 SNEGSKA (reference sequence). The CDR3 has 14 amino acids. The CDR3 DNA reads TGCAGTGCTAGAGAGGCGGGGGCACGCAACATTCAGTACTTC. This encodes CSAREAGARNIQYF.

This clonotype was recorded many times. The genes are TRBV28 and TRBJ2-1; D assignment may be TRBD1 or TRBD2 (5 bases each). V was cut by 7 bases and J by 4 bases, with 8 bases left in between. The CDR3 runs to 12 residues. Germline V gives CDR1 MDHEN, CDR2 SYDVKM. The CDR3 DNA reads TGTGCCAGCACAGGGAGATACAATGAGCAGTTCTTC. It is translated as CASTGRYNEQFF.